The 18 T cell receptor beta chains presented below share a single source sample, sequenced in a study of blood T cells in healthy people across ages. A J-beta primer mix and a sample-barcoded 5' primer were used in a second PCR of roughly 6 to 12 cycles. TCRdb re-called the 5' RACE reads with MiXCR, one entry per CDR3 protein. The sample lists roughly 1,800,000 distinct CDR3 sequences; roughly 49% were seen once. Input material: blood. These receptors were taken from a middle-aged woman in good health.

This chain uses TRBV4-1 with TRBJ2-7, with 11 bases identical to TRBD2. The J call may be mistaken, given a closer DNA end match to TRBJ2-5. The CDR3 totals 17 residues. Per the germline V gene, CDR1 is MGHRA and CDR2 is YSYEKL. The CDR3 nucleotides are TGCGCCAGCAGCCAAGATAACGGAGCTAGCGGGAGGGAGACCCAGTACTTC. Its protein is CASSQDNGASGRETQYF.

The V call is TRBV28, the J call TRBJ2-7; maybe TRBD1 (5 bases). The CDR3 loop spans 13 amino acids. CDR1 and CDR2 from the germline V gene are MDHEN and SYDVKM. The germline V and J ends were trimmed by 6 bases and 2 bases, with 11 bases remaining between them. Written as DNA, the CDR3 is TGTGCCAGCAGAACATGGACAACCTACGAGCAGTACTTC. Its translation: CASRTWTTYEQYF. Based on the CDR3 plus reference TRBV28 and TRBJ2-7, the full variable domain is DVKVTQSSRYLVKRTGEKVFLECVQDMDHENMFWYRQDPGLGLRLIYFSYDVKMKEKGDIPEGYSVSREKKERFSLILESASTNQTSMYLCASRTWTTYEQYFGPGTRLTVT.

The gene calls are TRBV5-1 and TRBJ2-7; D is unclear. Trimming left V 5 bases short and J 5 bases short, with 14 bases between. The germline CDR1 and CDR2 sequences are SGHRS and YFSETQ. The CDR3 runs to 13 residues. The CDR3 DNA reads TGCGCCAGCAGTAAGGATGCTGCGGACGAGCAGTACTTC. Amino acid sequence: CASSKDAADEQYF. The whole variable domain, remainder taken from reference TRBV5-1 and TRBJ2-7, is KAGVTQTPRYLIKTRGQQVTLSCSPISGHRSVSWYQQTPGQGLQFLFEYFSETQRNKGNFPGRFSGRQFSNSRSEMNVSTLELGDSALYLCASSKDAADEQYFGPGTRLTVT.

This clonotype was seen a few times. J is TRBJ2-3 and V is TRBV7-2; D not resolved. The germline V and J ends were trimmed by 5 bases and 3 bases, with 12 bases remaining between them. The CDR3 consists of 14 residues. CDR1 is SGHTA and CDR2 is FQGNSA in the germline V gene. The CDR3 nucleotides read TGTGCCAGCAGCGTCTATACGAGGACAGATACGCAGTATTTT. Its translation: CASSVYTRTDTQYF.

The chain employs TRBV4-3 and TRBJ2-1, with TRBD2 as a possible D gene (5 bases). V was cut by 0 bases and J by 10 bases, with 16 bases left in between. CDR3 length equals 15 residues. Germline CDR1 and CDR2: LGHNA and YSLEER. In DNA form, the CDR3 reads TGCGCCAGCAGCCAAGATCATGTCGGAGCGGAGGAGCAGTTCTTC. Translating it yields CASSQDHVGAEEQFF.

The chain uses TRBV11-2 and TRBJ1-2, with TRBD1 identical over 11 bases. The germline V gene has CDR1 SGHAT and CDR2 FQNNGV. The CDR3 spans 14 residues. With 5 bases clipped from V and 7 bases from J, the junction kept 6 bases outside the gene matches. CDR3 sequence reads: CASSADRGQGGYTF. CDR3 nucleotides: TGTGCCAGCAGCGCGGACAGGGGGCAGGGTGGCTACACCTTC.

J is TRBJ2-5 and V is TRBV28; D possibly corresponds to TRBD2 (5 bases). The CDR3 sequence is 16 residues long. Germline V gene data show CDR1 as MDHEN and CDR2 as SYDVKM. V was clipped by 4 bases and J by 1 base, with 16 bases between them. The CDR3 DNA follows: TGTGCCAGCAGTTCCCGGACTGATTTAATCCAAGAGACCCAGTACTTC. It encodes CASSSRTDLIQETQYF. The variable domain in full, completed from reference TRBV28 and TRBJ2-5, reads DVKVTQSSRYLVKRTGEKVFLECVQDMDHENMFWYRQDPGLGLRLIYFSYDVKMKEKGDIPEGYSVSREKKERFSLILESASTNQTSMYLCASSSRTDLIQETQYFGPGTRLLVL.

The CDR3 DNA follows: TGTGCCAGCAGCCAAGGGACAGGGGGTCTTGGCTACACCTTC. Translating it yields CASSQGTGGLGYTF. The gene calls are TRBV3-1 and TRBJ1-2; 10 nucleotides line up with TRBD1. This CDR3 is built from 14 residues. Trimming removed 1 base from V and 7 bases from J; junction bases left unmatched: 3. Germline V lookup: CDR1 LGHDT, CDR2 YNNKEL (reference sequence).

V and J are TRBV10-3 and TRBJ2-7; D is unresolved. Germline V gene data show CDR1 as ENHRY and CDR2 as SYGVKD. The CDR3 contains 13 residues. V was trimmed by 7 bases and J by 0 bases, leaving 10 bases between them. The CDR3 loop is CAIKAESSYEQYF. CDR3 coding DNA: TGTGCCATCAAGGCAGAGAGCTCCTACGAGCAGTACTTC.

The chain is built from TRBV7-8 and TRBJ2-7, with 8 bases fitting TRBD1. The CDR3 consists of 14 residues. J gave up 6 bases and V 4 bases, and 8 bases lay outside the gene matches. Germline V lookup: CDR1 SGHVS, CDR2 FQNEAQ. The CDR3 DNA reads as TGTGCCAGCAGCTACGGACAGGGCGGCCTCGAGCAGTACTTC. This gives the protein CASSYGQGGLEQYF. Full variable domain (remainder filled in from reference TRBV7-8 and TRBJ2-7): GAGVSQSPRYKVAKRGQDVALRCDPISGHVSLFWYQQALGQGPEFLTYFQNEAQLDKSGLPSDRFFAERPEGSVSTLKIQRTQQEDSAVYLCASSYGQGGLEQYFGPGTRLTVT.

This clonotype turned up a few times. This chain uses TRBV4-1 with TRBJ2-1; possibly TRBD2 for D (6 bases). V was clipped by 4 bases and J by 2 bases, with 12 bases between them. In germline, CDR1 is MGHRA, CDR2 YSYEKL. The CDR3 length is 15 residues. The CDR3 loop is CASSLWRGAYNEQFF. The CDR3 DNA is TGCGCCAGCAGCCTCTGGCGGGGAGCCTACAATGAGCAGTTCTTC.

DNA for the CDR3: TGTGCCAGCAGCCAAGAGGATGGGGAGGACTCGTACGAGCAGTACTTC. Amino acids: CASSQEDGEDSYEQYF. The chain links TRBV4-2 to TRBJ2-7; possible D gene TRBD2, 6 bases. The V end was cut by 0 bases, the J end by 4 bases, with 16 bases between. Germline V gene lookup returns CDR1 LGHNA and CDR2 YNFKEQ. The CDR3 runs to 16 residues.

The chain combines TRBV12-3 or TRBV12-4 with TRBJ1-1; 12 bases line up with TRBD1. The J segment lost 0 bases and the V segment lost 5 bases, leaving 10 bases of the junction unmatched. The CDR3 is made up of 18 amino acids. The CDR3 DNA reads TGTGCCAGCAGTACATCCGGGACAGGGGGCTGGATGAACACTGAAGCTTTCTTT. Protein: CASSTSGTGGWMNTEAFF.

The rearrangement uses TRBV27 and TRBJ2-7, with TRBD1 matching over 9 bases. J gave up 6 bases and V 6 bases, and 9 bases lay outside the gene matches. Germline CDR1 MNHEY, CDR2 SMNVEV (reference sequence). The CDR3 loop spans 14 amino acids. The CDR3 nucleotides are TGTGCCAGCAGGACCCGGGACAGGGCCACCGAGCAGTACTTC. The encoded protein is CASRTRDRATEQYF.

Concerning this clonotype itself: At one of its ends the junction is not consistent with the germline gene, which may arise from a read error. This sequence joins TRBV20-1 and TRBJ2-4, with D possibly TRBD2 on 6 matching bases. CDR1 is DFQATT, CDR2 SNEGSKA, per germline (reference sequence). The CDR3 has 11 residues. The CDR3, as DNA: TGCAGTGCCAGAGGGCTAGCGAGGCAGTACTTC. Protein product: CSARGLARQYF.

The rearrangement uses TRBV7-2 and TRBJ2-3, with 13 nucleotides matching TRBD2. With V trimmed by 5 bases and J by 6 bases, 8 bases remained unmatched. Looked up from germline, CDR1 is SGHTA and CDR2 is FQGNSA. The CDR3 covers 16 residues. CDR3: CASSVTSGGALDTQYF. CDR3 coding DNA: TGTGCCAGCAGCGTAACTAGCGGGGGGGCCTTGGATACGCAGTATTTT.

This clonotype came up a few times. The chain uses TRBV15 and TRBJ2-5; the D call may be TRBD1 or TRBD2 (5 bases each). This CDR3 contains 14 residues. CDR1 and CDR2 from the germline V gene are LNHNV and YYDKDF (reference sequence). Trimming removed 0 bases at V and 3 bases at J, with 8 bases between. This chain's CDR3 is CATSRDMGEETQYF. DNA of the CDR3: TGTGCCACCAGCAGAGATATGGGGGAAGAGACCCAGTACTTC.

J is TRBJ2-1 and V is TRBV13, with D tentatively TRBD2 (7 bases). V lost 2 bases and J lost 4, with 15 bases in between. CDR3 size: 16 residues. Germline V gene lookup returns CDR1 PRHDT and CDR2 FYEKMQ (reference sequence). The CDR3 loop is CASSLFAGALYNEQFF. In DNA form, the CDR3 reads TGTGCCAGCAGCTTATTTGCGGGGGCGCTATACAATGAGCAGTTCTTC.